This TCR beta chain was obtained from a study of human T cells and chemical hapten exposure. MiXCR, applied by TCRdb to the RACE reads, yields one record per CDR3 protein. The top ten hold roughly 2.4% of the sample, which has tens of thousands of distinct CDR3 sequences, under 12% seen once. Described time point: patch test 1, 2 weeks after DPC sensitization. The treatment: therapeutic diphenylcyclopropenone sensitization with weekly scalp DPC. Only after blood had been drawn was each patch test applied. Ten or more counts support this clonotype. The specimen was whole blood, collected in connection with sensitization to the hapten diphenylcyclopropenone (DPC). This TCR was recovered from a middle-aged man with alopecia areata. Some clones in this sample may be carry-over from other donors' samples.

DNA for the CDR3: TGTGCCAGCAGCTTAGACCGTGGCTACACCTTC. It codes for CASSLDRGYTF. V usage is TRBV7-9 and J usage is TRBJ1-2; D gene ambiguous. V was pared by 1 base and J by 7 bases, with 4 bases between. Germline values: CDR1 SEHNR, CDR2 FQNEAQ (reference sequence). The CDR3 is 11 amino acids. The variable domain in full, completed from reference TRBV7-9 and TRBJ1-2, reads DTGVSQNPRHKITKRGQNVTFRCDPISEHNRLYWYRQTLGQGPEFLTYFQNEAQLEKSRLLSDRFSAERPKGSFSTLEIQRTEQGDSAMYLCASSLDRGYTFGSGTRLTVV.